Ten or more counts support the clone carrying this T cell receptor beta chain. One end of the junction fails to match germline, which may point to a read error. The CDR3 is 14 residues long. CDR1 and CDR2 from the germline V gene are SSHAT and FNYEAQ (reference sequence). These data originate in a study of CD8 T cells in ankylosing spondylitis. TCRdb ran MiXCR on the 5' RACE reads and lists one entry per CDR3 protein. The table records approximately 43,000 distinct CDR3 sequences, just under 4% of them present only once. This receptor was obtained from a female donor with ankylosing spondylitis or in good health (not recorded which). The gene calls are TRBV7-7 and TRBJ2-4; D not resolved. The sample consisted of blood, either unsorted or a sorted T cell fraction (not recorded which). The CDR3 coding sequence is TGTGCTAGCAGCTTCGCCGGGCTACTAAACATTCAGTACTTC. It codes for CASSFAGLLNIQYF.